This T cell receptor (beta chain) was captured by sequencing in a study of glioma-infiltrating T cells after dendritic cell vaccination. Study summary: Three intradermal dendritic cell vaccine injections were given every two weeks.

The time point was: after dendritic cell vaccination, including at tumor progression/relapse. Only patients with spare fresh-frozen tumor and over two years of follow-up were included. This CDR3 is built from 13 residues. CDR1 is SGHRS and CDR2 is YFSETQ in the germline V gene. V was cut by 4 bases and J by 5 bases, with 12 bases left in between. Amplification used 60 V beta primers and 13 J beta primers. The table came from immunoSEQ multiplex PCR; TCRdb's copy has only in-frame clones and leaves some out. In the table there are some 90,000 clones, 75% to 85% of which are singletons. This clone has more than one count but fewer than ten. The antigen is undetermined. Notes on the study in general: TCR clonality showed no direct relationship with survival.

The chain combines TRBV5-1 with TRBJ1-1; D possibly corresponds to TRBD1 (6 bases). This TCR came from a human donor with glioblastoma. The sequenced sample was blood, obtained after dendritic cell vaccination. In DNA form, the CDR3 reads TGCGCCAGCAGCCTAATACAGGGAACTGAAGCTTTCTTT. Protein product: CASSLIQGTEAFF. Combining the CDR3 with reference TRBV5-1 and TRBJ1-1 gives the whole variable domain KAGVTQTPRYLIKTRGQQVTLSCSPISGHRSVSWYQQTPGQGLQFLFEYFSETQRNKGNFPGRFSGRQFSNSRSEMNVSTLELGDSALYLCASSLIQGTEAFFGQGTRLTVV.